These T cell receptor beta chains were read from a single sample in a study of post-analysis software for immune sequencing data. TCRdb passed the PCR reads through MiXCR, listing each CDR3 protein once. The sample has 750,000 to 950,000 distinct CDR3 sequences; about 53% are singletons. The sequenced sample was blood. The receptors derive from a girl aged 10-17 years with multiple sclerosis. CDR3s include the opening cysteine and the closing phenylalanine or tryptophan. A D gene is named only where the DNA matches it firmly. Some rows have no size entry. The others give once, few or many, or a class for an expanded clone.

len	d_gene	abundance	j_gene	v_gene	CDR3nt	CDR3aa
13	NA	NA	TRBJ2-5	TRBV14	TGTGCCAGCAGCCAAGCAGGGTATGAGACCCAGTACTTC	CASSQAGYETQYF
17	NA	NA	TRBJ2-3	TRBV5-1	TGCGCCAGCAGCACACAGGGACCAAATGTTGGCACAGATACGCAGTATTTT	CASSTQGPNVGTDTQYF
11	NA	few	TRBJ1-2	TRBV24-1	TGTGCCACCAGTGATTTGGGTGGCTACACCTTC	CATSDLGGYTF
15	NA	NA	TRBJ2-1	TRBV6-1	TGTGCCATCCACGACGGGAAGGGTGCCTACAATGAGCAGTTCTTC	CAIHDGKGAYNEQFF
16	NA	once	TRBJ2-1	TRBV29-1	TGCAGCGTCACAAGGAACCGGGACCATCTAAGTGGTGAGCAGTTCTTC	CSVTRNRDHLSGEQFF
11	NA	NA	TRBJ2-7	TRBV20-1	TGCAGTGCTAGGCAGAAACACGAGCAGTACTTC	CSARQKHEQYF
13	TRBD1	NA	TRBJ2-7	TRBV27	TGTGCCAGCAGCCGACCGGGACAGGGCGAGCAGTACTTC	CASSRPGQGEQYF
16	NA	few	TRBJ2-1	TRBV5-6	TGTGCCAGCACGCCGGGGGGCGGGACGGGGTACAATGAGCAGTTCTTC	CASTPGGGTGYNEQFF
15	NA	NA	TRBJ1-5	TRBV12-3/TRBV12-4	TGTGCCAGCAGTTTACTTGGAGGACTTACAGAGCCCCAGCATTTT	CASSLLGGLTEPQHF
17	NA	NA	TRBJ2-1	TRBV29-1	TGCAGCGTTGATACTAAAGCCCTAGCGACATCCTACAATGAGCAGTTCTTC	CSVDTKALATSYNEQFF
13	TRBD1	few	TRBJ2-1	TRBV24-1	TGTGCCACCGGCACAGGGGGTGAGGATGAGCAGTTCTTC	CATGTGGEDEQFF
15	NA	few	TRBJ1-6	TRBV5-1	TGCGCCAGCAGCCAGAGGACCCCTAGAGAGTCACCCCCCCACTTT	CASSQRTPRESPPHF
16	NA	NA	TRBJ1-2	TRBV20-1	TGCAGTGCTAGAGACCAATGGTGGGCAGGGAGCTATGGCTACACCTTC	CSARDQWWAGSYGYTF
11	NA	NA	TRBJ2-7	TRBV7-9	TGTGCCAGCTCGGGGGTAGCCGAGCAGTACTTC	CASSGVAEQYF
12	NA	NA	TRBJ2-1	TRBV12-3/TRBV12-4	TGTGCCAGCAGCACTCCTTCGAGGGGGCAGTTCTTC	CASSTPSRGQFF
15	NA	NA	TRBJ2-7	TRBV11-1	TGTGCCAGCAGCTTACGTGGAGCAACCTCCTACGAGCAGTACTTC	CASSLRGATSYEQYF
15	TRBD2	few	TRBJ2-1	TRBV7-2	TGTGCCAGCAGCTTAGCGCTGACTAGCGGGGTAGAGCAGTTCTTC	CASSLALTSGVEQFF
14	TRBD2	NA	TRBJ2-7	TRBV12-3/TRBV12-4	TGTGCCAGCAAAAGGACTAGCGACTCCTACGAGCAGTACTTC	CASKRTSDSYEQYF
14	NA	NA	TRBJ2-1	TRBV6-5	TGTGCCAGCACCACCTGGGGCGGCGAAGAGACCCAGTTCTTC	CASTTWGGEETQFF
17	TRBD2	NA	TRBJ2-3	TRBV3-1	TGTGCCAGCAGCCAACGGCACGGGCCTAGCGGGACAGATACGCAGTATTTT	CASSQRHGPSGTDTQYF
15	NA	NA	TRBJ2-7	TRBV29-1	TGCGGCGTTGAAGTGGGGGTTGTCCAAACCTACGAGCAGTACTTC	CGVEVGVVQTYEQYF
15	NA	NA	TRBJ1-2	TRBV20-1	TGCAGTGCTAGAGATCGGAAGACCTCTAACTATGGCTACACCTTC	CSARDRKTSNYGYTF
16	TRBD2	NA	TRBJ2-1	TRBV6-4	TGTGCCAGCAGTCGTAGCGGGGGGTTCCGATACAATGAGCAGTTCTTC	CASSRSGGFRYNEQFF
17	TRBD1	NA	TRBJ2-3	TRBV29-1	TGCAGCGTTGAAACAGGGACAGGGGTATTGAGCACAGATACGCAGTATTTT	CSVETGTGVLSTDTQYF
13	TRBD1	NA	TRBJ2-7	TRBV12-3/TRBV12-4	TGTGCCAGCAGTGTACACAGGGGTTACGAGCAGTACTTC	CASSVHRGYEQYF
16	TRBD2	few	TRBJ2-7	TRBV7-6	TGTGCCAGCAGCTTAGCCGTAGCGGGGACCCCCTACGAGCAGTACTTC	CASSLAVAGTPYEQYF
14	TRBD1	once	TRBJ2-4	TRBV3-1	TGTGCCAGTGGACAGGAACTAGCCAAAAACATTCAGTACTTC	CASGQELAKNIQYF
21	TRBD2	NA	TRBJ2-3	TRBV15	TGTGCCACCAGCAGAGAAAGACAGGGGGCGCTGGGACTAGCGGGAGGCTATACGCAGTATTTT	CATSRERQGALGLAGGYTQYF
15	NA	NA	TRBJ1-5	TRBV6-5	TGTGCCAGCAGTACCCGGGGCAGGGGTTATCAGCCCCAGCATTTT	CASSTRGRGYQPQHF
15	NA	NA	TRBJ1-2	TRBV9	TGTGCCAACAGCTCGAAACTCCGGGACGCAGGTGGCTACACCTTC	CANSSKLRDAGGYTF
14	NA	few	TRBJ1-2	TRBV14	TGTGCCAGCAGCCAAGATCGGGGTACTTATGGCTACACCTTC	CASSQDRGTYGYTF
14	TRBD1	NA	TRBJ2-7	TRBV9	TGTGCCAGCAGCGGAGACCGGGACAGCTACGAGCAGTACTTC	CASSGDRDSYEQYF
15	TRBD2	NA	TRBJ2-3	TRBV7-9	TGTGCCAGCAGCCCCAATTCGGGAGGGCACGATACGCAGTATTTT	CASSPNSGGHDTQYF
17	TRBD1	NA	TRBJ1-4	TRBV5-5	TGTGCCAGCAGCTTGGGACAGGGGGGAGGTTTTGGAGAAAAACTGTTTTTT	CASSLGQGGGFGEKLFF
16	TRBD2	once	TRBJ2-7	TRBV2	TGTGCCAGCAGTGGACTAGCGGGAGGGGATGGCGGTGAGCAGTACTTC	CASSGLAGGDGGEQYF
15	NA	NA	TRBJ2-7	TRBV11-2	TGTGCCAGCAGCTTAGGAGGTGGGCGGCCCTACGAGCAGTACTTC	CASSLGGGRPYEQYF
13	NA	NA	TRBJ2-1	TRBV12-5	TGTGCTAGTGGTTACAGGAATAACAATGAGCAGTTCTTC	CASGYRNNNEQFF
11	NA	NA	TRBJ1-2	TRBV20-1	TGCAGTGGGGGGGCGGACTATGGCTACACCTTC	CSGGADYGYTF
15	NA	NA	TRBJ2-5	TRBV20-1	TGCAGTGCTAGAGATTACGGCAGGGACCCAGAGACCCAGTACTTC	CSARDYGRDPETQYF
15	NA	NA	TRBJ2-1	TRBV20-1	TGCAGTGCTGGACATCGGGACACCTCCTACAATGAGCAGTTCTTC	CSAGHRDTSYNEQFF